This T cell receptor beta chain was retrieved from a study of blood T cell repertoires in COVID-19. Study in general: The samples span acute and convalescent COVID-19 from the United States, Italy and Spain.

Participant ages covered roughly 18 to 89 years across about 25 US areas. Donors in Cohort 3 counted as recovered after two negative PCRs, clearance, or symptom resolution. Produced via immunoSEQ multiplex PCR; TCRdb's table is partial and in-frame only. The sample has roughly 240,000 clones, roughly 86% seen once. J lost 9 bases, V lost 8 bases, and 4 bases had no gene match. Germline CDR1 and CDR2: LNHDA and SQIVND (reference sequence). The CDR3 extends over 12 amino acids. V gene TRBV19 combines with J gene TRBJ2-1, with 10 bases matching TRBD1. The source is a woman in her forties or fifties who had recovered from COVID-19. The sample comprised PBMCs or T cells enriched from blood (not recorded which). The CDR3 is CASRDRGGEQFF. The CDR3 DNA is TGTGCCAGTCGGGACAGGGGAGGTGAGCAGTTCTTC.